This TCR beta chain was sequenced for a study of blood T cell repertoires in COVID-19 (TCRdb year 2020). Study-level background: Samples covering the acute and convalescent phases of COVID-19 were provided by collaborators in the United States, Italy and Spain. The prospective study material was composed of cDNA or gDNA derived from T cells, B-cell-depleted T cells, or PBMCs. Subjects who had been exposed to COVID-19, were actively infected with it, or had recovered from it provided the deeply sampled blood TCRbeta repertoires that made up the dataset. A freely available public database, intended as a resource for researchers studying the immune response to SARS-CoV-2, is where the repertoires were released. Samples came from the ongoing ImmuneRACE study (first 160 participants) plus 1,254 subjects from 6 global collaborators. Nearly every sample came with metadata listing a de-identified subject ID, COVID-19 status, age in years and sex. Where available, HLA class I and class II types were taken from metadata supplied by the sample provider and were not determined by assay-based typing.

Summary of the overall study and its limitations: The quantity of clinical and demographic metadata differed by source and by participant and was supplied without curation.

Note on this clone: This clone's antigen is unknown. No base qualities exist here, and no much larger clone lies one base off it.

Each collaborating institution followed its own protocols to collect whole blood in K2EDTA tubes. Collaborator samples were shipped for TCRbeta analysis as frozen whole blood, isolated PBMCs, or DNA extracted from either sample type. The immunoSEQ Assay, a bias-controlled multiplex PCR, was used to amplify TCRbeta CDR3 regions from genomic DNA. For the original study's pipeline: Within the assay, amplification of reference gene primers was used to estimate how many nucleated cells each sample contained. To quantify the absolute abundance of each unique TCRbeta CDR3 rearrangement, sequence reads were collapsed and filtered. For each sample, productive Simpson clonality was calculated by taking the square root of Simpson's diversity index across productive rearrangements. TCRdb provides this immuneACCESS table in a form limited to in-frame rearrangements. Some clones are lacking; in checked studies, under half of them reflect an unresolved V gene, and why the rest are absent is not known. That table gives V, J and clone size, and the DNA gave D and trimming. A total of about 270,000 clones appear in this sample, approximately 86% of them only once. Jointly, the top ten make up just under 9% of the sample.

Sequenced input: peripheral blood. The sequence was obtained from a man in his forties with active or convalescent COVID-19.

The CDR3 region has the sequence CASSFSGTANEKLFF. The DNA reads TGTGCCAGCAGTTTCTCCGGGACAGCTAATGAAAAACTGTTTTTT. The V and J segments used are TRBV28 and TRBJ1-4, with TRBD1 matching 7 junction bases. V is trimmed back by 3 bases and J by 3 bases, and the junction contains 4 bases that no gene match accounts for. For CDR1 and CDR2, the germline V gene lists MDHEN and SYDVKM. The CDR3 starts with the cysteine, ends with the phenylalanine, and has 15 residues. Only the CDR3 region is kept as DNA, spanning 45 bases read in frame from base 1.